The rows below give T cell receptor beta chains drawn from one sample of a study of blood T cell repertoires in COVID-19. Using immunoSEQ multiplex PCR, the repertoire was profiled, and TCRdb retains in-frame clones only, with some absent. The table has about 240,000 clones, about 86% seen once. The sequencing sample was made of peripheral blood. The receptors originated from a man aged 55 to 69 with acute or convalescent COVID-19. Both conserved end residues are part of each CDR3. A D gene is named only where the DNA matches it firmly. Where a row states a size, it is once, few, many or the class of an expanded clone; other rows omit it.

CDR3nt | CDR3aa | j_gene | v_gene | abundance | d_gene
TGCACCAGCAGCCAAGATCTTCCGGGGGGCTACGAGCAGTACTTC | CTSSQDLPGGYEQYF | TRBJ2-7 | TRBV1 | - | -
TGTGCCAGCACCTTGATTTTGAGGGGGCGCCGCACCGGGGAGCTGTTTTTT | CASTLILRGRRTGELFF | TRBJ2-2 | TRBV28 | - | TRBD1
TGCGCCAGCAGTGATGGAAGGGGGTGGATTCAGTACTTC | CASSDGRGWIQYF | TRBJ2-4 | TRBV10-2 | - | -
TGTGCCAGCAGCTTGGCTAGCGGGAGGGCAGTAAGAACCGGGGAGCTGTTTTTT | CASSLASGRAVRTGELFF | TRBJ2-2 | TRBV5-4 | many | TRBD2
TGTGCCTGGAAGGGGGTTAGATACACCGGGGAGCTGTTTTTT | CAWKGVRYTGELFF | TRBJ2-2 | TRBV30 | - | -
TGCGCCAGCAGCCACGAGGGCGTACCTTTAGATACGCAGTATTTT | CASSHEGVPLDTQYF | TRBJ2-3 | TRBV5-1 | - | -
TGTGCCAGTAGTATCGACAGCCTTTATCCTTCACCCCTCCACTTT | CASSIDSLYPSPLHF | TRBJ1-6 | TRBV19 | - | -
TGTGCCAGCAGTCCAAGACAGCGCACCGGGGAGCTGTTTTTT | CASSPRQRTGELFF | TRBJ2-2 | TRBV27 | - | -
TGTGCCACCAGTGACCCCTTAGCGGGAGGGGCCTCCTACAATGAGCAGTTCTTC | CATSDPLAGGASYNEQFF | TRBJ2-1 | TRBV24-1 | - | TRBD2
TGTGCCAGTAGTATAAGTTACAGGACCTACTATGGCTACACCTTC | CASSISYRTYYGYTF | TRBJ1-2 | TRBV19 | few | -
TGTGCCATCAGTGACCCAACGGAGGAGACCTACGAGCAGTACTTC | CAISDPTEETYEQYF | TRBJ2-7 | TRBV10-3 | few | -
TGTGCCAGCAGCTCTAGCGGGAGGGTTTCGTTCGGGGAGCTGTTTTTT | CASSSSGRVSFGELFF | TRBJ2-2 | TRBV7-3 | - | TRBD2
TGTGCCAGCAGTTACGATGATCCGGACAATGAGCAGTTCTTC | CASSYDDPDNEQFF | TRBJ2-1 | TRBV6-5 | - | -
TGTGCCAGCAGCTCCTACGGTTCCGGGAACACTGAAGCTTTCTTT | CASSSYGSGNTEAFF | TRBJ1-1 | TRBV5-4 | - | -
TGTGCCAGCAGCTTAGATAGCGGGACTAGCGGCTACGAGCAGTACTTC | CASSLDSGTSGYEQYF | TRBJ2-7 | TRBV11-2 | - | TRBD2
TGTGCCAGCAGCCGTACTCGGCAGGGGATGGTCACAGATACGCAGTATTTT | CASSRTRQGMVTDTQYF | TRBJ2-3 | TRBV28 | - | -